A single sample is the source of the 16 T cell receptor beta chains below, sequenced in a study of CD8+ T cells in alopecia areata. Following RNA extraction, reverse transcription yielded cDNA that acted as the sequencing template. Sequencing used immunoSEQ multiplex PCR; TCRdb keeps in-frame clones, though not all of them. The sample consists of approximately 59,000 clones, under 55% of them appearing once. The input for sequencing was CD8+ T cells sorted from blood, taken at week 0. The receptors derive from a human donor with alopecia areata.

The chain combines TRBV7-2 with TRBJ2-2; D gene uncertain. CDR1 is SGHTA, CDR2 FQGNSA, per germline. Deletions cut 11 bases from V and 0 bases from J, with 13 bases between. This CDR3 spans 14 amino acids. In DNA form, the CDR3 reads TGTGCCCGCCGGGCCGGAACGAACACCGGGGAGCTGTTTTTT. Its translation: CARRAGTNTGELFF. The full variable domain, in which reference TRBV7-2 and TRBJ2-2 provide the parts outside the CDR3, is GAGVSQSPSNKVTEKGKDVELRCDPISGHTALYWYRQSLGQGLEFLIYFQGNSAPDKSGLPSDRFSAERTGGSVSTLTIQRTQQEDSAVYLCARRAGTNTGELFFGEGSRLTVL.

This clone was seen just once. The chain couples TRBV30 to TRBJ2-3; perhaps TRBD1 as D (5 bases). Germline V lookup: CDR1 GTSNPN, CDR2 SVGIG (reference sequence). V was trimmed by 0 bases and J by 8 bases, leaving 24 bases between them. The CDR3 spans 17 residues. The DNA of the CDR3 is TGTGCCTGGAGTGTAGATTGGGCGGACACGGATCTGGTTACGCAGTATTTT. Its translation: CAWSVDWADTDLVTQYF.

The table lists this clone with a few counts. The chain carries TRBV4-3 and TRBJ1-1; maybe TRBD1 (6 bases). The CDR3 consists of 15 residues. Per germline, CDR1 LGHNA and CDR2 YSLEER. V lost 0 bases to trimming and J lost 11 bases, with 19 bases between them. In nucleotides, the CDR3 is TGCGCCAGCAGCCAAGATCGGGGGGCGGGGAATAAGGCTTTCTTT. Residues: CASSQDRGAGNKAFF.

V is TRBV28 and J is TRBJ2-1; tentative D call: TRBD1 (6 bases). CDR3 length equals 14 residues. Germline V gives CDR1 MDHEN, CDR2 SYDVKM. V dropped 5 bases and J dropped 3 bases, with 11 bases sitting between them. The DNA of the CDR3 is TGTGCCAGCAGTCTGACAGGTTACTACAATGAGCAGTTCTTC. This sequence encodes CASSLTGYYNEQFF. Looking up the rest from reference TRBV28 and TRBJ2-1 gives the full variable domain: DVKVTQSSRYLVKRTGEKVFLECVQDMDHENMFWYRQDPGLGLRLIYFSYDVKMKEKGDIPEGYSVSREKKERFSLILESASTNQTSMYLCASSLTGYYNEQFFGPGTRLTVL.

The V call is TRBV4-1, the J call TRBJ2-7; TRBD2 matches 7 bases. Germline V gene lookup returns CDR1 MGHRA and CDR2 YSYEKL. The CDR3 length is 16 residues. The J segment lost 3 bases and the V segment lost 4 bases, leaving 12 bases of the junction unmatched. The chain's CDR3 is CASSLTTTGTIYEQYF. As DNA, the CDR3 is TGCGCCAGCAGCCTCACTACGACCGGGACTATCTACGAGCAGTACTTC.

The chain couples TRBV29-1 to TRBJ2-1; a possible D gene is TRBD2 (5 bases). This CDR3 has 14 amino acids. Germline V gene sequence: CDR1 SQVTM, CDR2 ANQGSEA. V was cut by 0 bases and J by 8 bases, with 14 bases left in between. In DNA form, the CDR3 reads TGCAGCGTTGAAGAGAGGGTAGGCGGCTATGAGCAGTTCTTC. Encoded protein: CSVEERVGGYEQFF.

The chain is built from TRBV4-2 and TRBJ1-4, with TRBD1 matching 7 bases. The CDR3 runs to 15 residues. Trimming removed 3 bases from V and 8 bases from J; junction bases left unmatched: 9. Looked up from germline, CDR1 is LGHNA and CDR2 is YNFKEQ. The CDR3 bases are TGTGCCAGCAGCCAGACGACAGGGTTGGGAGAAAAACTGTTTTTT. This gives the protein CASSQTTGLGEKLFF.

V is TRBV7-9 and J is TRBJ2-5; 10 bases are a match to TRBD2. Germline V CDR1 and CDR2: SEHNR, FQNEAQ (reference sequence). The V and J ends lost 5 bases and 2 bases, in that order; junction bases with no gene match: 8. The CDR3 length is 16 residues. CDR3 DNA sequence: TGTGCCAGCAGCCCTCGTAGCGGGAGGACACAAGAGACCCAGTACTTC. Amino acids: CASSPRSGRTQETQYF. Full variable domain (outside the CDR3, taken from reference TRBV7-9 and TRBJ2-5): DTGVSQNPRHKITKRGQNVTFRCDPISEHNRLYWYRQTLGQGPEFLTYFQNEAQLEKSRLLSDRFSAERPKGSFSTLEIQRTEQGDSAMYLCASSPRSGRTQETQYFGPGTRLLVL.

The genes are TRBV2 and TRBJ2-7, with D possibly matching TRBD2 (6 bases). The germline V gene encodes CDR1 SNHLY and CDR2 FYNNEI. The CDR3 totals 23 residues. V dropped 0 bases and J dropped 2 bases, with 35 bases sitting between them. CDR3 in amino acids: CASSEARDDNAGYILTFPYEQYF. The DNA for the CDR3 is TGTGCCAGCAGTGAAGCGCGGGATGACAACGCAGGGTACATACTCACTTTCCCCTACGAGCAGTACTTC.

The rearrangement joins TRBV7-6 to TRBJ2-7, with D unclear. The CDR3 contains 13 residues. V dropped 5 bases and J dropped 0 bases, with 8 bases sitting between them. Germline CDR1 and CDR2: SGHVS and FNYEAQ. This CDR3 reads CASSPVGSYEQYF. The DNA of the CDR3 is TGTGCCAGCAGCCCCGTGGGCTCCTACGAGCAGTACTTC.

The chain uses TRBV9 and TRBJ2-2; D uncertain. Germline lookup yields CDR1 SGDLS and CDR2 YYNGEE. Trimming took off 3 bases at V and 4 bases at J, with 13 bases between the two ends. CDR3 length: 15 residues. In DNA form, the CDR3 reads TGTGCCAGCAGCGCCCCCGATGATCCCACCGGGGAGCTGTTTTTT. Its translation is CASSAPDDPTGELFF.

The V gene is TRBV9, the J gene TRBJ2-3; D is undetermined. Germline V CDR1 and CDR2: SGDLS, YYNGEE. The CDR3 length is 11 residues. V was shortened by 3 bases and J by 6 bases, with 5 bases between the two germline ends. CDR3 coding DNA: TGTGCCAGCAGCGACGGGGATACGCAGTATTTT. As protein: CASSDGDTQYF.

The count of this clone is one. The J gene is TRBJ2-5, the V gene TRBV25-1; tentative D call: TRBD2 (6 bases). V lost 7 bases and J lost 4, with 16 bases in between. The CDR3 length is 14 residues. CDR1 MGHDK and CDR2 SYGVNS come from the germline V gene. The CDR3 loop is CASTDPGGPETQYF. The CDR3 nucleotides read TGTGCCAGCACCGACCCCGGGGGTCCAGAGACCCAGTACTTC.

The sample holds many counts of this clone. The V and J genes are TRBV18 and TRBJ2-7; 7 nucleotides agree with TRBD2. With 1 base clipped from V and 2 bases from J, the junction kept 5 bases outside the gene matches. The germline gives CDR1 KGHSH, CDR2 LQKENI. The CDR3 extends over 15 amino acids. The CDR3 here is CASSPRGRGAYEQYF. In nucleotides, the CDR3 is TGTGCCAGCTCACCACGAGGGAGGGGAGCCTACGAGCAGTACTTC.

This chain links TRBV27 with TRBJ2-1; 10 nucleotides match TRBD2. Looked up from germline, CDR1 is MNHEY and CDR2 is SMNVEV (reference sequence). After removal of 5 bases from V and 8 bases from J, the junction contained 12 bases not matched to a gene. This CDR3 comprises 16 residues. CDR3 coding DNA: TGTGCCAGCAGTCCTCGCCGACTAGCGGGTGACCATGAGCAGTTCTTC. It encodes CASSPRRLAGDHEQFF.

The rearrangement uses TRBV27 and TRBJ1-5; the D is unclear. The CDR3 totals 14 residues. Between the trimmed V and J ends, which lost 4 bases and 4 bases, there was a span of 11 bases. Looked up from germline, CDR1 is MNHEY and CDR2 is SMNVEV (reference sequence). CDR3 amino acids: CASSSRALNQPQHF. Here the CDR3 DNA reads TGTGCCAGCAGTTCGAGGGCTCTAAATCAGCCCCAGCATTTT.